These 28 T cell receptor beta chains originate from one sample sequenced in a study of blood T cell repertoires in COVID-19. Sequenced by immunoSEQ multiplex PCR; TCRdb stores in-frame clones only, minus some. Of 300,000 to 450,000 clones listed, roughly nine tenths are singletons. Sequencing was performed on peripheral blood. The source of these receptors is a woman aged 30 to 39 with COVID-19, enrolled during active disease.

The genes are TRBV28 and TRBJ2-5; D perhaps matches TRBD2 (6 bases). Deletions cut 8 bases from V and 5 bases from J, with 21 bases between. CDR1 is MDHEN and CDR2 is SYDVKM in the germline V gene. CDR3 size: 15 residues. Here the CDR3 DNA reads TGTGCCAGCGCAACCATTAGCGGAACCCGGGAGACCCAGTACTTC. It is translated as CASATISGTRETQYF.

The chain joins TRBV20-1 to TRBJ2-2, with TRBD1 matching over 7 bases. The V gene end was trimmed by 3 bases and the J gene end by 2 bases; junction bases not matched to a gene: 6. The length of the CDR3 is 15 residues. Germline lookup yields CDR1 DFQATT and CDR2 SNEGSKA (reference sequence). This CDR3 reads CSASSGTDNTGELFF. The CDR3, as DNA: TGCAGTGCTAGTTCTGGGACAGATAACACCGGGGAGCTGTTTTTT.

The chain combines TRBV4-1 with TRBJ2-3; 9 bases fit TRBD2. The CDR3 totals 14 residues. Germline V gene lookup returns CDR1 MGHRA and CDR2 YSYEKL. V lost 4 bases to trimming and J lost 5 bases; unmatched junction nucleotides: 4. CDR3 in amino acids: CASSLAGVEDTQYF. In DNA form, the CDR3 reads TGCGCCAGCAGCCTAGCGGGGGTAGAAGATACGCAGTATTTT.

The chain combines TRBV4-2 with TRBJ1-3; 7 bases fit TRBD1. J was trimmed by 2 bases and V by 0 bases; bases with no gene match: 1. The V gene's germline CDR1 is LGHNA and CDR2 YNFKEQ. The length of the CDR3 is 15 residues. In DNA form, the CDR3 reads TGTGCCAGCAGCCAAGACAGGGGGACTGGAAACACCATATATTTT. It encodes CASSQDRGTGNTIYF.

This sequence joins TRBV19 and TRBJ2-5, with TRBD1 matching 9 bases. In germline, CDR1 is LNHDA, CDR2 SQIVND (reference sequence). V lost 4 bases and J lost 5; bases outside the gene matches: 11. This CDR3 has 16 amino acids. Written as DNA, the CDR3 is TGTGCCAGTAGTACCAGGGACAGGGCCTCTCCGGAGACCCAGTACTTC. It is translated as CASSTRDRASPETQYF. The full variable domain, its missing parts supplied by reference TRBV19 and TRBJ2-5, is DGGITQSPKYLFRKEGQNVTLSCEQNLNHDAMYWYRQDPGQGLRLIYYSQIVNDFQKGDIAEGYSVSREKKESFPLTVTSAQKNPTAFYLCASSTRDRASPETQYFGPGTRLLVL.

For this clone: The sample holds other DNA sequences that translate to the same CDR3. This sequence joins TRBV11-3 and TRBJ1-2, with TRBD1 identical over 7 bases. The V gene end was trimmed by 2 bases and the J gene end by 6 bases; junction bases not matched to a gene: 0. CDR1 SGHNT and CDR2 YENEEA come from the germline V gene. This CDR3 has 12 amino acids. The DNA of the CDR3 is TGTGCCAGCAGCTTAACAGGGGATGGCTACACCTTC. It yields the protein CASSLTGDGYTF.

The V call is TRBV6-1, the J call TRBJ1-1; D gene unclear. Germline assignment: CDR1 MNHNS and CDR2 SASEGT. The CDR3 runs to 14 residues. The ends were cut back, 2 bases at V and 4 bases at J, with 11 bases in the middle. For the CDR3, the DNA is TGTGCCAGCAGTGAACGATCCCGAGGCACTGAAGCTTTCTTT. This translates into CASSERSRGTEAFF.

The rearrangement joins TRBV14 to TRBJ2-5, with D perhaps TRBD2 (5 bases). The CDR3 totals 14 residues. V was clipped by 4 bases and J by 1 base, with 10 bases between them. The germline CDR1 and CDR2 sequences are SGHDN and FVKESK. The chain's CDR3 is CASSLPDFQETQYF. In DNA form, the CDR3 reads TGTGCCAGCAGCCTCCCGGACTTCCAAGAGACCCAGTACTTC.

The chain joins TRBV4-2 to TRBJ1-3, with unresolved D. This CDR3 is built from 16 residues. V was shortened by 0 bases and J by 0 bases, with 9 bases between the two germline ends. CDR1 is LGHNA and CDR2 is YNFKEQ in the germline V gene. CDR3 coding DNA: TGTGCCAGCAGCCAAGAGCGGGTTTTCTCTGGAAACACCATATATTTT. Protein product: CASSQERVFSGNTIYF.

In this sample, this clone turned up once. The rearrangement joins TRBV18 to TRBJ1-1, with D hard to call. CDR3 size: 13 residues. V was trimmed by 3 bases and J by 5 bases, leaving 10 bases between them. Germline V gives CDR1 KGHSH, CDR2 LQKENI. This CDR3 reads CASSPSSGTEAFF. The CDR3 region has the DNA TGTGCCAGCTCACCTTCATCGGGGACTGAAGCTTTCTTT.

V usage is TRBV20-1 and J usage is TRBJ2-7; a weak D match, TRBD1 (5 bases). V was pared by 3 bases and J by 3 bases, with 18 bases between. This CDR3 has 15 amino acids. Germline V lookup: CDR1 DFQATT, CDR2 SNEGSKA (reference sequence). CDR3 DNA: TGCAGTGCTAGTAGGGGTTGGGCCAGAGGCTACGAGCAGTACTTC. Translation gives CSASRGWARGYEQYF.

The rearrangement uses TRBV4-3 and TRBJ2-6; a weak D match, TRBD2 (5 bases). There are 16 residues in the CDR3. Trimming removed 0 bases from V and 2 bases from J, with 8 bases in between. Per the germline V gene, CDR1 is LGHNA and CDR2 is YSLEER. The CDR3 bases are TGCGCCAGCAGCCAAGATGAGGGCGCTGGGGCCAACGTCCTGACTTTC. Its protein is CASSQDEGAGANVLTF.

The chain employs TRBV6-5 and TRBJ1-6; D gene unclear. V lost 5 bases to trimming and J lost 7 bases, with 9 bases between them. Germline V gene lookup returns CDR1 MNHEY and CDR2 SVGAGI. The CDR3 has 13 amino acids. Here the CDR3 reads CASSQSVNSPLHF. In DNA, the CDR3 is TGTGCCAGCAGTCAATCGGTGAATTCACCCCTCCACTTT.

The genes are TRBV2 and TRBJ1-1; 9 bases are shared with TRBD1. The CDR3 is 14 residues long. The ends lost 5 bases at V and 4 bases at J; junction bases unmatched: 5. The germline V gene has CDR1 SNHLY and CDR2 FYNNEI. Here the CDR3 reads CASSPGQGVTEAFF. Here the CDR3 DNA reads TGTGCCAGCAGTCCGGGACAGGGAGTCACTGAAGCTTTCTTT.

V and J are TRBV2 and TRBJ2-5, with D perhaps matching TRBD2 (5 bases). The CDR3 is 16 residues long. Germline assignment: CDR1 SNHLY and CDR2 FYNNEI. V was cut by 0 bases and J by 3 bases, with 14 bases left in between. The CDR3 protein is CASSEAVWLAKETQYF. The CDR3 DNA follows: TGTGCCAGCAGTGAAGCGGTTTGGCTAGCCAAAGAGACCCAGTACTTC.

This chain uses TRBV30 with TRBJ1-6; D may be TRBD1 (5 bases). V was clipped by 5 bases and J by 6 bases, with 8 bases between them. The germline CDR1 and CDR2 sequences are GTSNPN and SVGIG (reference sequence). CDR3 size: 12 residues. The CDR3 coding sequence is TGTGCCTGGGGCGGGGGTAATTCACCCCTCCACTTT. It specifies CAWGGGNSPLHF.

CDR3 residues: CASSSSVRTEAFF. The DNA of the CDR3 is TGTGCCAGCAGTTCGTCCGTCAGGACAGAAGCTTTCTTT. The gene calls are TRBV9 and TRBJ1-1; tentatively, D is TRBD1 (5 bases). There are 13 residues in the CDR3. CDR1 is SGDLS, CDR2 YYNGEE, per germline. V gave up 5 bases and J gave up 8 bases, with 16 bases separating them.

The rearrangement joins TRBV4-3 to TRBJ1-5; D is undetermined. With 0 bases removed from V and 0 bases from J, the gap between germline ends came to 12 bases. This CDR3 has 17 residues. Germline assignment: CDR1 LGHNA and CDR2 YSLEER. CDR3 protein: CASSQEAWEYSNQPQHF. CDR3 sequence (DNA): TGCGCCAGCAGCCAAGAAGCGTGGGAGTATAGCAATCAGCCCCAGCATTTT.

The rearrangement links TRBV29-1 to TRBJ2-1, with D perhaps TRBD2 (6 bases). The CDR3 loop spans 14 amino acids. V was pared by 7 bases and J by 10 bases, with 23 bases between. CDR1 and CDR2 from the germline V gene are SQVTM and ANQGSEA. The CDR3 loop is CSAGDPREISEQFF. In DNA, the CDR3 is TGCAGCGCCGGGGATCCACGGGAGATAAGCGAGCAGTTCTTC.

This chain joins TRBV10-1 and TRBJ2-1; 7 positions match TRBD1. CDR1 is WNHNN and CDR2 is SYGVQD in the germline V gene (reference sequence). The J segment lost 10 bases and the V segment lost 3 bases, leaving 12 bases of the junction unmatched. This CDR3 comprises 15 residues. The CDR3 coding sequence is TGCGCCAGCAGTGATGAGAGGGGGCTGGGATCAGAGCAGTTCTTC. Protein sequence: CASSDERGLGSEQFF.

J is TRBJ1-1 and V is TRBV28; the D gene is possibly TRBD1 (5 bases). Germline loops: CDR1 MDHEN, CDR2 SYDVKM. The germline V and J ends were trimmed by 3 bases and 1 base, with 9 bases remaining between them. This CDR3 comprises 14 residues. CDR3 bases: TGTGCCAGCAGTTTGGGGCGGAAGAACACTGAAGCTTTCTTT. Translated: CASSLGRKNTEAFF.

The chain is built from TRBV29-1 and TRBJ2-2; 7 bases are a match to TRBD1. CDR3 size: 11 residues. The germline V gene encodes CDR1 SQVTM and CDR2 ANQGSEA. Trimming cost V 5 bases and J 6 bases; bases outside gene matches: 0. This chain's CDR3 is CSVQGAGELFF. The CDR3 DNA reads TGCAGCGTTCAGGGGGCCGGGGAGCTGTTTTTT.

The rearrangement links TRBV6-6 to TRBJ2-2, with TRBD2 matching over 13 bases. V shed 4 bases and J 8 bases; nucleotides not matched to a gene: 7. CDR3 size: 16 residues. The V gene's germline CDR1 is MNHNY and CDR2 SVGAGI (reference sequence). The CDR3 sequence: CASSSRTSGGPGELFF. CDR3 coding DNA: TGTGCCAGCAGTTCCCGGACTAGCGGGGGCCCTGGGGAGCTGTTTTTT.

The chain is built from TRBV7-9 and TRBJ1-2; no clear D gene. Trimming stripped 1 base from V and 8 bases from J, with 11 bases between. The CDR3 contains 13 residues. Germline CDR1 and CDR2: SEHNR and FQNEAQ (reference sequence). CDR3 DNA: TGTGCCAGCAGCTTAGTCCCCGGGTGGGGCTACACCTTC. Translating gives CASSLVPGWGYTF. The whole variable domain, filled in from reference TRBV7-9 and TRBJ1-2, reads DTGVSQNPRHKITKRGQNVTFRCDPISEHNRLYWYRQTLGQGPEFLTYFQNEAQLEKSRLLSDRFSAERPKGSFSTLEIQRTEQGDSAMYLCASSLVPGWGYTFGSGTRLTVV.

The V call is TRBV6-5, the J call TRBJ1-2, with D maybe TRBD1 (6 bases). V was shortened by 6 bases and J by 3 bases, with 14 bases between the two germline ends. There are 14 residues in the CDR3. The V gene's germline CDR1 is MNHEY and CDR2 SVGAGI. The CDR3 region has the DNA TGTGCCAGCAGAGATCGGACAGCCCACTATGGCTACACCTTC. Encoded protein: CASRDRTAHYGYTF.

This clone came up a few times. The chain uses TRBV7-9 and TRBJ2-1; D is ambiguous. V was shortened by 1 base and J by 9 bases, with 13 bases between the two germline ends. The germline CDR1 and CDR2 sequences are SEHNR and FQNEAQ (reference sequence). The CDR3 covers 14 residues. CDR3: CASSLGGLTGEQFF. The CDR3 nucleotides read TGTGCCAGCAGCTTAGGTGGTCTAACGGGTGAGCAGTTCTTC.

The V call is TRBV4-1, the J call TRBJ2-3, with 12 positions matching TRBD1. J was trimmed by 5 bases and V by 6 bases; bases with no gene match: 9. The CDR3 extends over 16 amino acids. The germline CDR1 and CDR2 sequences are MGHRA and YSYEKL. Here the CDR3 reads CASRYTGTGGEDTQYF. CDR3 nucleotide sequence: TGCGCCAGCAGATATACGGGGACAGGGGGCGAAGATACGCAGTATTTT.

The chain carries TRBV19 and TRBJ2-3, with TRBD2 identical over 7 bases. Germline V gene data show CDR1 as LNHDA and CDR2 as SQIVND (reference sequence). The CDR3 consists of 15 residues. The ends lost 7 bases at V and 6 bases at J; junction bases unmatched: 13. The CDR3 is CASINQRGSGDTQYF. The CDR3 nucleotides are TGTGCCAGTATCAATCAGCGGGGCTCTGGGGATACGCAGTATTTT.